This is a list of T cell receptor beta chains from one sample in a study of blood T cell repertoires in COVID-19. Sequenced by immunoSEQ multiplex PCR; TCRdb stores in-frame clones only, minus some. The sample lists about 330,000 clones, over 80% occurring once. Sample: peripheral blood. These receptors came from a man younger than 40 with COVID-19, enrolled during active disease. Both conserved end residues are part of each CDR3. A D gene is named only where the DNA matches it firmly. Size values are once, few and many counts, or a class for expanded clones, and some rows have none.

d_call j_call clone_size v_call cdr3_nt cdr3_aa
TRBD1 TRBJ2-2 once TRBV9 TGTGCCAGCAGCGTAGGACAGGGGAACGACGGCACCGGGGAGCTGTTTTTT CASSVGQGNDGTGELFF
NA TRBJ2-7 NA TRBV6-1 TGTGCCAGCAGTGAAGCGCAGGGGATCAGGTACGAGCAGTACTTC CASSEAQGIRYEQYF
TRBD2 TRBJ2-7 NA TRBV7-8 TGTGCCAGCAGCTATCTAGCGGGCCCCTACGAGCAGTACTTC CASSYLAGPYEQYF
TRBD1 TRBJ2-1 NA TRBV29-1 TGCAGCGCCCGGACAGGGGCCAAGAGGAATGAGCAGTTCTTC CSARTGAKRNEQFF
NA TRBJ1-5 NA TRBV18 TGTGCCAGCTCACTGTACAGTAAGCCCCAGCATTTT CASSLYSKPQHF
TRBD1 TRBJ2-7 few TRBV5-6 TGTGCCAGCAGCCGACAGGGGTGGAAGTACGAGCAGTACTTC CASSRQGWKYEQYF
NA TRBJ2-3 NA TRBV14 TGTGCCAGCAGCCAAGAACCCCCGCTCACAATTATACATACGCAGTATTTT CASSQEPPLTIIHTQYF
NA TRBJ2-3 once TRBV5-1 TGCGCCAGCAGCCCCAGACAGGCCACCTCTAGCACAGATACGCAGTATTTT CASSPRQATSSTDTQYF
TRBD1 TRBJ2-2 NA TRBV4-2 TGTGCCAGCAGCCCCGGACAGGGGGCGCGTACCGGGGAGCTGTTTTTT CASSPGQGARTGELFF
TRBD1 TRBJ1-4 NA TRBV5-4 TGTGCCAGCAGCACGCCGGGACAGGCCGAAAAACTGTTTTTT CASSTPGQAEKLFF
NA TRBJ2-3 NA TRBV6-5 TGTGCCAGCAGTTCGACGGAGTTCACAGATACGCAGTATTTT CASSSTEFTDTQYF
NA TRBJ2-7 NA TRBV4-1 TGCGCCAGCAGCCAAGAATGGACACCGGATTACGAGCAGTACTTC CASSQEWTPDYEQYF
NA TRBJ2-7 NA TRBV11-2 TGTGCCAGCAACGCAGGAACATTGTCCTACGAGCAGTACTTC CASNAGTLSYEQYF
NA TRBJ1-2 NA TRBV27 TGTGCCAGCAGTATCAGACAGAACTATGGCTACATCTTC CASSIRQNYGYIF
NA TRBJ1-4 NA TRBV9 TGTGCCAGCAGCAGGACTACTAATGAAAAACTGTTTTTT CASSRTTNEKLFF
TRBD1 TRBJ2-7 NA TRBV19 TGTGCCACCAGGGGGCAGGGGGTATACGAGCAGTACTTC CATRGQGVYEQYF
TRBD1 TRBJ2-1 NA TRBV4-2 TGTGCCAGCAGCCAGCAACCGGGACAGGGCGGCGGCAATGAGCAGTTCTTC CASSQQPGQGGGNEQFF
NA TRBJ2-5 NA TRBV10-3 TGTGCCATCAGTGAGTCGTTTCCAGGCACTGAGACCCAGTACTTC CAISESFPGTETQYF
TRBD1 TRBJ2-7 NA TRBV3-1/TRBV3-2 TGTGCCAGCAGCGCAAGGACAGGTGGGCAGTACTTC CASSARTGGQYF
TRBD1 TRBJ2-1 NA TRBV6-5 TGTGCCAGCAGGAAGGGACAGGGGTCTGGGGATGAGCAGTTCTTC CASRKGQGSGDEQFF
NA TRBJ2-2 once TRBV28 TGTGCCAGCAGTTCCCTGGCTAGAGACACCGGGGAGCTGTTTTTT CASSSLARDTGELFF
TRBD2 TRBJ2-7 NA TRBV6-5 TGTGCCAGCAGTTACTTTACGGGAGGGGAGCGCGAGCAGTACTTC CASSYFTGGEREQYF
TRBD1 TRBJ1-5 NA TRBV27 TGTGCCAGCAGTTCCCAGGGGGCTGGACAGCCCCAGCATTTT CASSSQGAGQPQHF
TRBD1 TRBJ2-7 NA TRBV12-5 TGTGCTAGTGGTTTGGTACTCGGGACAGGGAACTACGAGCAGTACTTC CASGLVLGTGNYEQYF
NA TRBJ2-7 NA TRBV11-2 TGTGCCAGCAGCTTAGTTTTTGTGACAAAGTACGAGCAGTACTTC CASSLVFVTKYEQYF
TRBD2 TRBJ2-7 NA TRBV9 TGTGCCAGCAGCGTAGGCGGGACTAGCGGGAGTTACGAGCAGTACTTC CASSVGGTSGSYEQYF
TRBD1 TRBJ1-1 NA TRBV5-1 TGCGCCAGCAGCTTGGGGACAGGTGTAAACACTGAAGCTTTCTTT CASSLGTGVNTEAFF
NA TRBJ2-7 once TRBV29-1 TGCAGCGTCTCTGAAGGGGGAGGGCGGGAGCAGTACTTC CSVSEGGGREQYF
NA TRBJ2-7 NA TRBV25-1 TGTGCCAGCAGTGGGGGGCCCTACGAGCAGTACTTC CASSGGPYEQYF
TRBD2 TRBJ2-1 NA TRBV6-6 TGTGCCAGCAGCCAGCTAGCGGAATCATACAATGAGCAGTTCTTC CASSQLAESYNEQFF
NA TRBJ2-2 NA TRBV2 TGTGCCAGCATCGAACGGGGGAGCACCGGGGAGCTGTTTTTT CASIERGSTGELFF
NA TRBJ1-1 NA TRBV11-2 TGTGCCAGCAGCCCCACAGTAACTAACACTGAAGCTTTCTTT CASSPTVTNTEAFF
TRBD1 TRBJ2-7 NA TRBV28 TGTGCCAGCAGTTTCCCCGGGACAGGGACCTACGAGCAGTACTTC CASSFPGTGTYEQYF
TRBD2 TRBJ2-5 NA TRBV4-2 TGTGCCAGCAGCCAATCCGGGACTAGCGTCCAAGAGACCCAGTACTTC CASSQSGTSVQETQYF
NA TRBJ1-3 NA TRBV19 TGTGCCAGTACTCAGACAGGAGGTAAAGGAAACACCATATATTTT CASTQTGGKGNTIYF
NA TRBJ1-5 NA TRBV7-7 TGTGCCAGCAGCCGTCCCGAGGAGGGCAATCAGCCCCAGCATTTT CASSRPEEGNQPQHF
NA TRBJ1-2 NA TRBV7-2 TGTGCCAGCAGCTTAGTAGGAGGGATCGTCTCAAAAGATGGCTACACCTTC CASSLVGGIVSKDGYTF
TRBD1 TRBJ2-7 NA TRBV12-3/TRBV12-4 TGTGCCAGCAGTTTAAGACAGGGGATCGAGCAGTACTTC CASSLRQGIEQYF
TRBD1 TRBJ2-3 NA TRBV7-9 TGTGCCAGCAGTGACGCCTCCGGGACAGGGGAGACAGATACGCAGTATTTT CASSDASGTGETDTQYF
NA TRBJ2-1 NA TRBV15 TGTGCCACCAGCAGAGATTCGGCTAGCGTAATAATGCAGTTCTTC CATSRDSASVIMQFF
TRBD1 TRBJ1-5 NA TRBV28 TGTGCCAGCAGTTTTTTCCTCCGTATTTTGACAGGGGGCAAATTTTATCAGCCCCAGCATTTT CASSFFLRILTGGKFYQPQHF
TRBD1 TRBJ2-3 NA TRBV18 TGTGCCAGCTCACCATTGTCAGGGGGCATCACAGATACGCAGTATTTT CASSPLSGGITDTQYF